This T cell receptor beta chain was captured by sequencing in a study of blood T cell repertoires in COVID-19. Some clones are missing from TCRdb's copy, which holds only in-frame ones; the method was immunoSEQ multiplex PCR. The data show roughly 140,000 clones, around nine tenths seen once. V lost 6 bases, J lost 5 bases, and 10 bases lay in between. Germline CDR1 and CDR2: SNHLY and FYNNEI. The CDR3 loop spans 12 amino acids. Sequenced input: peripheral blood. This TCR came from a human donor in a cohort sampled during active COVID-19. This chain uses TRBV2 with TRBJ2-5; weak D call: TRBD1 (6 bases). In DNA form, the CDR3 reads TGTGCCAGCAGGGGGCAGGGGGAGACCCAGTACTTC. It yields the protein CASRGQGETQYF.